A selection of T cell receptor beta chains follows, all from one sample in a study of CD8 T cells in Susac syndrome. Each CDR3 protein gets one entry after TCRdb re-called the immunoSEQ multiplex PCR reads with MiXCR. The data contain about 280,000 distinct CDR3 sequences, around 84% of them singletons. The sample comprised CD8+ T cells from PBMCs. The receptors come from a human donor with multiple sclerosis. CDR3s include the opening cysteine and the closing phenylalanine or tryptophan. Each record gives: J gene, V gene, clone size, D gene, CDR3 DNA, CDR3 protein. D genes are given only for firm matches. Size is omitted from some rows. Given values are once, few, many or a class for expanded clones.

j_call: TRBJ2-3; v_call: TRBV20-1; clone_size: .; d_call: TRBD2; cdr3_nt: TGCAGTGCCCGCGGCCCTAGCGGGAGAGGACCGGATACGCAGTATTTT; cdr3_aa: CSARGPSGRGPDTQYF
j_call: TRBJ2-7; v_call: TRBV27; clone_size: few; d_call: TRBD2; cdr3_nt: TGTGCCAGCAGTGTAGGCGGGAGGCTCTCCTACGAGCAGTACTTC; cdr3_aa: CASSVGGRLSYEQYF
j_call: TRBJ2-7; v_call: TRBV14; clone_size: once; d_call: TRBD2; cdr3_nt: TGTGCCAGCAGCCAAAGACTAGCGGGAAACAGCCCTTTCTACGAGCAGTACTTC; cdr3_aa: CASSQRLAGNSPFYEQYF
j_call: TRBJ1-1; v_call: TRBV7-9; clone_size: .; d_call: .; cdr3_nt: TGTGCCAGCAGCGGTGACGGTATGAACACTGAAGCTTTCTTT; cdr3_aa: CASSGDGMNTEAFF
j_call: TRBJ1-1; v_call: TRBV27; clone_size: .; d_call: .; cdr3_nt: TGTGCCAGCAGTACGCTGGGGGGTGCGAACACTGAAGCTTTCTTT; cdr3_aa: CASSTLGGANTEAFF
j_call: TRBJ2-3; v_call: TRBV5-1; clone_size: .; d_call: TRBD2; cdr3_nt: TGCGCCAGCAGCTCCACACCCGGGACTACTCGGGCAGATACGCAGTATTTT; cdr3_aa: CASSSTPGTTRADTQYF
j_call: TRBJ1-5; v_call: TRBV27; clone_size: .; d_call: .; cdr3_nt: TGTGCCAGCAGTCTTGTTTGGGGGGGCAATCAGCCCCAGCATTTT; cdr3_aa: CASSLVWGGNQPQHF
j_call: TRBJ2-3; v_call: TRBV30; clone_size: .; d_call: TRBD2; cdr3_nt: TGTGCCTGGAGTTTCCATAAAGCGGGAGGCACAGATACGCAGTATTTT; cdr3_aa: CAWSFHKAGGTDTQYF
j_call: TRBJ2-3; v_call: TRBV6-6; clone_size: .; d_call: TRBD1; cdr3_nt: TGTGCCGGCAGCCCCCAGGACAGGCCAGATACGCAGTATTTT; cdr3_aa: CAGSPQDRPDTQYF
j_call: TRBJ2-7; v_call: TRBV5-5; clone_size: .; d_call: .; cdr3_nt: TGTGCCAGCAGCCCTATGGAGCTGGCCTACGAGCAGTACTTC; cdr3_aa: CASSPMELAYEQYF
j_call: TRBJ2-7; v_call: TRBV5-4; clone_size: .; d_call: .; cdr3_nt: TGTGCCAGCAGCTTCGCTCTGCAGGGGACTCACGAGCAGTACTTC; cdr3_aa: CASSFALQGTHEQYF
j_call: TRBJ2-5; v_call: TRBV28; clone_size: .; d_call: TRBD2; cdr3_nt: TGTGCCAGCAGTTTCATCGGACTAGAAGAGACCCAGTACTTC; cdr3_aa: CASSFIGLEETQYF
j_call: TRBJ1-2; v_call: TRBV29-1; clone_size: .; d_call: .; cdr3_nt: TGCAGCGTCCGACAGGCGGTATCCAATTTGGGCTATGGCTACACCTTC; cdr3_aa: CSVRQAVSNLGYGYTF
j_call: TRBJ2-7; v_call: TRBV7-9; clone_size: .; d_call: .; cdr3_nt: TGTGCCAGCAGCCGAGGAGGGGCCAGCGAGCAGTACTTC; cdr3_aa: CASSRGGASEQYF
j_call: TRBJ2-5; v_call: TRBV7-9; clone_size: .; d_call: .; cdr3_nt: TGTGCCAGCAGCGGACCTAGAGAGACCCAGTACTTC; cdr3_aa: CASSGPRETQYF
j_call: TRBJ2-1; v_call: TRBV5-1; clone_size: .; d_call: .; cdr3_nt: TGCGCCAGCAGCTTGGAGCTCCCTAGCTCCTACAATGAGCAGTTCTTC; cdr3_aa: CASSLELPSSYNEQFF
j_call: TRBJ2-7; v_call: TRBV29-1; clone_size: .; d_call: TRBD2; cdr3_nt: TGCAGCGTTTACGCTAGCGGGAGCTACGAGCAGTACTTC; cdr3_aa: CSVYASGSYEQYF
j_call: TRBJ1-2; v_call: TRBV4-1; clone_size: .; d_call: .; cdr3_nt: TGCGCCAGCAGCCAAGATCCGGGGGCGAATTATGGCTACACCTTC; cdr3_aa: CASSQDPGANYGYTF
j_call: TRBJ2-7; v_call: TRBV10-2; clone_size: .; d_call: TRBD1; cdr3_nt: TGCGCCAGCAGTGAAGGGGGCGGGTACGAGCAGTACTTC; cdr3_aa: CASSEGGGYEQYF
j_call: TRBJ2-3; v_call: TRBV30; clone_size: .; d_call: TRBD1; cdr3_nt: TGTGCCTGGAGTGTAGGGGCAGGGGGCTTATCAGATACGCAGTATTTT; cdr3_aa: CAWSVGAGGLSDTQYF
j_call: TRBJ2-1; v_call: TRBV10-3; clone_size: .; d_call: TRBD2; cdr3_nt: TGTGCCATCGGGAGGGAGGGCCACAATGAGCAGTTCTTC; cdr3_aa: CAIGREGHNEQFF
j_call: TRBJ1-4; v_call: TRBV16; clone_size: .; d_call: .; cdr3_nt: TGTGCCAGCAGCCCCGGATTTGGGGCTAATGAAAAACTGTTTTTT; cdr3_aa: CASSPGFGANEKLFF
j_call: TRBJ2-7; v_call: TRBV10-3; clone_size: .; d_call: .; cdr3_nt: TGTGCCACTACGACTCCTACCTCCTACGAGCAGTACTTC; cdr3_aa: CATTTPTSYEQYF
j_call: TRBJ1-1; v_call: TRBV19; clone_size: .; d_call: TRBD1; cdr3_nt: TGTGCCAGTCTGCCCGGGACAGGTATCATGAACACTGAAGCTTTCTTT; cdr3_aa: CASLPGTGIMNTEAFF
j_call: TRBJ2-1; v_call: TRBV5-4; clone_size: .; d_call: TRBD2; cdr3_nt: TGTGCCAGCAGCTTGGCCTCTGCGGGAGGGCCCGATAATGAGCAGTTCTTC; cdr3_aa: CASSLASAGGPDNEQFF
j_call: TRBJ2-7; v_call: TRBV5-1; clone_size: .; d_call: .; cdr3_nt: TGCGCCAGCTCCCCCAGAGGGCCCGACGAGCAGTACTTC; cdr3_aa: CASSPRGPDEQYF
j_call: TRBJ2-3; v_call: TRBV24-1; clone_size: .; d_call: TRBD2; cdr3_nt: TGTGCCACCAGTGAACGCCTCACGGGACTAAACTCAGATACGCAGTATTTT; cdr3_aa: CATSERLTGLNSDTQYF
j_call: TRBJ2-7; v_call: TRBV5-6; clone_size: once; d_call: .; cdr3_nt: TGTGCCAGCAGCTTTCGGAACAACTACGAGCAGTACTTC; cdr3_aa: CASSFRNNYEQYF
j_call: TRBJ2-7; v_call: TRBV4-2; clone_size: .; d_call: TRBD2; cdr3_nt: TGTGCCAGCAGCCAAGATATGGGACTAGCGGCATGGGAGCAGTACTTC; cdr3_aa: CASSQDMGLAAWEQYF
j_call: TRBJ2-7; v_call: TRBV20-1; clone_size: .; d_call: TRBD2; cdr3_nt: TGCAGTGCTAGACCTCAGCGGGAGGTATTCTCCTACGAGCAGTACTTC; cdr3_aa: CSARPQREVFSYEQYF
j_call: TRBJ2-1; v_call: TRBV27; clone_size: .; d_call: .; cdr3_nt: TGTGCCACCTCCCCCTCCTTATACAATGAGCAGTTCTTC; cdr3_aa: CATSPSLYNEQFF
j_call: TRBJ1-6; v_call: TRBV6-5; clone_size: .; d_call: .; cdr3_nt: TGTGCCAGCAGTTACCCACCGGGTCGAGGGGATTCACCCCTCCACTTT; cdr3_aa: CASSYPPGRGDSPLHF
j_call: TRBJ2-7; v_call: TRBV7-9; clone_size: .; d_call: TRBD1; cdr3_nt: TGTGCCAGCAGCTTACCTCCAGGGACAGGTGACGAGCAGTACTTC; cdr3_aa: CASSLPPGTGDEQYF
j_call: TRBJ1-1; v_call: TRBV6-4; clone_size: .; d_call: .; cdr3_nt: TGTGCCAGCAGTGACGGGACGAACACTGAAGCTTTCTTT; cdr3_aa: CASSDGTNTEAFF
j_call: TRBJ1-1; v_call: TRBV20-1; clone_size: .; d_call: .; cdr3_nt: TGCAGTGCTAGTCCTCGGACGGATGAGAACACTGAAGCTTTCTTT; cdr3_aa: CSASPRTDENTEAFF
j_call: TRBJ2-1; v_call: TRBV7-8; clone_size: once; d_call: TRBD1; cdr3_nt: TGTGCCAGCAGCGTATTCGGGACAGGGTGGGACAATGAGCAGTTCTTC; cdr3_aa: CASSVFGTGWDNEQFF
j_call: TRBJ2-7; v_call: TRBV12-3/TRBV12-4; clone_size: .; d_call: TRBD1; cdr3_nt: TGTGCCAGCAGTCGAAACCTCGACAGGGCCTACGAGCAGTACTTC; cdr3_aa: CASSRNLDRAYEQYF
j_call: TRBJ1-5; v_call: TRBV9; clone_size: .; d_call: .; cdr3_nt: TGTGCCAGCAGCTTAGGTCGCGCCAATCAGCCCCAGCATTTT; cdr3_aa: CASSLGRANQPQHF
j_call: TRBJ1-1; v_call: TRBV19; clone_size: .; d_call: TRBD1; cdr3_nt: TGTGCCAGTACCAACAATTGGGGGACAGTGAACACTGAAGCTTTCTTT; cdr3_aa: CASTNNWGTVNTEAFF
j_call: TRBJ2-7; v_call: TRBV27; clone_size: .; d_call: TRBD1; cdr3_nt: TGTGCCAGCAGTGTCGGGACAGGGTCCTACGAGCAGTACTTC; cdr3_aa: CASSVGTGSYEQYF
j_call: TRBJ2-7; v_call: TRBV13; clone_size: .; d_call: .; cdr3_nt: TGTGCCAGCAGCGGGGGACCCAAACCAAGCTACGAGCAGTACTTC; cdr3_aa: CASSGGPKPSYEQYF
j_call: TRBJ2-7; v_call: TRBV6-2/TRBV6-3; clone_size: .; d_call: .; cdr3_nt: TGTGCCAGCAGTTACCCGAACGAGCAGTACTTC; cdr3_aa: CASSYPNEQYF
j_call: TRBJ1-1; v_call: TRBV4-2; clone_size: .; d_call: .; cdr3_nt: TGTGCCAGCAGCCAAGAGGGTTCGCACCTGAACACTGAAGCTTTCTTT; cdr3_aa: CASSQEGSHLNTEAFF
j_call: TRBJ1-4; v_call: TRBV5-1; clone_size: .; d_call: .; cdr3_nt: TGCGCCAGCAAGGGAGGGTCGGGTACTAATGAAAAACTGTTTTTT; cdr3_aa: CASKGGSGTNEKLFF
j_call: TRBJ2-1; v_call: TRBV14; clone_size: .; d_call: .; cdr3_nt: TGTGCCAGCATCAAATCGGCAGGGTCCTACAATGAGCAGTTCTTC; cdr3_aa: CASIKSAGSYNEQFF
j_call: TRBJ2-1; v_call: TRBV20-1; clone_size: .; d_call: .; cdr3_nt: TGCAGTGCTAGAGTGGACAGCCGATTTACCTACAATGAGCAGTTCTTC; cdr3_aa: CSARVDSRFTYNEQFF
j_call: TRBJ2-1; v_call: TRBV7-9; clone_size: .; d_call: .; cdr3_nt: TGTGCCAGCAGCCCCCCTCTGACCCAATACAATGAGCAGTTCTTC; cdr3_aa: CASSPPLTQYNEQFF
j_call: TRBJ1-6; v_call: TRBV20-1; clone_size: .; d_call: .; cdr3_nt: TGCAGTGCTAGAGATGGCCTTAGCTCCTATAATTCACCCCTCCACTTT; cdr3_aa: CSARDGLSSYNSPLHF
j_call: TRBJ1-4; v_call: TRBV5-4; clone_size: .; d_call: .; cdr3_nt: TGTGCCAGCTCGTCAGAGGGCGCGGGGAATGAAAAACTGTTTTTT; cdr3_aa: CASSSEGAGNEKLFF
j_call: TRBJ2-1; v_call: TRBV5-1; clone_size: .; d_call: TRBD1; cdr3_nt: TGCGCCAGCAGGTTGACAGGGGCTGAGCAGTTCTTC; cdr3_aa: CASRLTGAEQFF
j_call: TRBJ2-7; v_call: TRBV5-1; clone_size: few; d_call: .; cdr3_nt: TGCGCCAGCAGCTTGGGATGGGACACCTCGAGCTCCTACGAGCAGTACTTC; cdr3_aa: CASSLGWDTSSSYEQYF